Shown below are 2 T cell receptor beta chains from a single sample sequenced in a study of metastatic and nonmetastatic thyroid tumors. Via MiXCR, TCRdb re-called the PCR reads. The profile covers around 22,000 clones, with more than 15% appearing a single time and 2.5% to 3% taken by the ten largest. Every patient was untreated before thyroid surgery. Sequencing was performed on adjacent normal tissue. The receptors here all came from a male donor with papillary thyroid cancer or a benign thyroid nodule (not recorded which). Some clones in this sample may be carry-over from other donors' samples.

The CDR3 DNA reads as TGTGCCAGCACTTTCTCCTCTGGACTTCTCGATGAGCAGTTCTTC. Its translation is CASTFSSGLLDEQFF. This rearrangement joins TRBV6-5 to TRBJ2-1, with D perhaps matching TRBD2 (5 bases). The V gene lost 7 bases and the J gene lost 8 bases, with 21 bases spanning the gap. The CDR3 totals 15 residues. Looked up from germline, CDR1 is MNHEY and CDR2 is SVGAGI.

CDR3 loop: CARGANQGDITYEQYF. CDR3 sequence (DNA): TGTGCCAGGGGGGCCAACCAAGGGGATATCACCTACGAGCAGTACTTC. The chain carries TRBV27 and TRBJ2-7, with a possible D match to TRBD1 (6 bases). Trimming shortened V by 9 bases and J by 2 bases, and 23 bases separated the two germline ends. Germline assignment: CDR1 MNHEY and CDR2 SMNVEV (reference sequence). CDR3 length: 16 amino acids.